This entry lists 32 T cell receptor beta chains sequenced from one sample in a study of blood T cell repertoires in COVID-19. The table came from immunoSEQ multiplex PCR; TCRdb's copy has only in-frame clones and leaves some out. Of about 190,000 clones listed, about 86% are singletons. The sequenced material came from peripheral blood. These receptors came from a young man with active or convalescent COVID-19.

This chain links TRBV4-1 with TRBJ1-1, with TRBD1 identical over 7 bases. The CDR3 runs 13 residues. Per the germline V gene, CDR1 is MGHRA and CDR2 is YSYEKL. The V gene end was trimmed by 6 bases and the J gene end by 1 base; junction bases not matched to a gene: 2. The CDR3 is CASRRTGNTEAFF. CDR3 nucleotide sequence: TGCGCCAGCAGGCGGACAGGGAACACTGAAGCTTTCTTT.

This clone has a handful of counts. The J gene is TRBJ2-2, the V gene TRBV6-5; D gene uncertain. Germline-derived CDR1 and CDR2 are MNHEY and SVGAGI. V lost 6 bases to trimming and J lost 5 bases, with 7 bases between them. This CDR3 comprises 12 residues. CDR3 region: CASRLSTGELFF. In DNA form, the CDR3 reads TGTGCCAGCAGGCTTAGTACCGGGGAGCTGTTTTTT.

The CDR3 spells CASSQEATSAGTGELFF. DNA of the CDR3: TGCGCCAGCAGCCAAGAAGCAACTAGCGCAGGCACCGGGGAGCTGTTTTTT. The chain carries TRBV4-1 and TRBJ2-2, with 7 bases that match TRBD2. This CDR3 contains 17 residues. CDR1 is MGHRA and CDR2 is YSYEKL in the germline V gene. V was clipped by 0 bases and J by 4 bases; unmatched bases: 8.

J is TRBJ1-6 and V is TRBV18; 7 nucleotides match TRBD1. The CDR3 totals 14 residues. Germline V gene lookup returns CDR1 KGHSH and CDR2 LQKENI. The V gene end was trimmed by 6 bases and the J gene end by 7 bases; junction bases not matched to a gene: 6. CDR3 residues: CASSETGLNSPLHF. The CDR3 region has the DNA TGTGCCAGCTCCGAGACAGGGCTCAATTCACCCCTCCACTTT.

Worth noting for this clone: Other nucleotide sequences in the sample specify the same CDR3. The chain carries TRBV12-3 or TRBV12-4 and TRBJ2-1; possibly TRBD2 for D (5 bases). V dropped 2 bases and J dropped 8 bases, with 10 bases sitting between them. This CDR3 region has 13 residues. The CDR3 region has the DNA TGTGCCAGCAGTTTATTCGAGGGCGATGAGCAGTTCTTC. Its protein product is CASSLFEGDEQFF.

In the case of this clone: Within the sample, other DNA sequences also encode this same CDR3. The genes are TRBV2 and TRBJ1-4; 9 nucleotides agree with TRBD1. The CDR3 length is 14 residues. V shed 4 bases and J 7 bases; nucleotides not matched to a gene: 4. The germline gives CDR1 SNHLY, CDR2 FYNNEI. The CDR3 region has the DNA TGTGCCAGCAGTGCCGGGACAGGGCGTGAAAAACTGTTTTTT. Translated, it gives CASSAGTGREKLFF.

The rearrangement joins TRBV24-1 to TRBJ2-2; TRBD1 matches 8 bases. The CDR3 is 17 amino acids. Per germline, CDR1 KGHDR and CDR2 SFDVKD. The V gene end was trimmed by 0 bases and the J gene end by 7 bases; junction bases not matched to a gene: 9. This CDR3 reads CATSDLGQGVSNGELFF. The CDR3 bases are TGTGCCACCAGTGATTTGGGACAGGGAGTTAGTAACGGGGAGCTGTTTTTT.

A note on this clone: This same CDR3 is encoded by further DNA sequences in the sample. This chain uses TRBV9 with TRBJ2-1; 8 bases match TRBD2. There are 15 residues in the CDR3. Unmatched junction bases numbered 0, after V lost 0 bases and J lost 1 base. The germline gives CDR1 SGDLS, CDR2 YYNGEE. CDR3: CASSVGGGSYNEQFF. The CDR3 DNA sequence: TGTGCCAGCAGCGTAGGCGGGGGGTCCTACAATGAGCAGTTCTTC.

V and J are TRBV6-1 and TRBJ1-3; 10 bases line up with TRBD1. Looked up from germline, CDR1 is MNHNS and CDR2 is SASEGT. V gave up 4 bases and J gave up 3 bases; unmatched junction bases: 6. This CDR3 contains 16 residues. DNA of the CDR3: TGTGCCAGCAGTGCCAGGACAGGGGGAGGTGGAAACACCATATATTTT. Amino acid sequence: CASSARTGGGGNTIYF.

The chain carries TRBV6-4 and TRBJ2-3; 7 nucleotides line up with TRBD1. CDR1 is MRHNA and CDR2 is SNTAGT in the germline V gene. The CDR3 contains 13 residues. V trimming: 6 bases; J trimming: 4 bases; junction bases outside the gene matches: 4. As DNA, the CDR3 is TGTGCCAGCAGGAAGCAGGGGGCAGATACGCAGTATTTT. This encodes CASRKQGADTQYF.

The V gene is TRBV5-4, the J gene TRBJ2-3; the D gene is possibly TRBD1 (6 bases). The CDR3 contains 15 residues. CDR1 and CDR2 (germline): SGHNT, YYREEE (reference sequence). V gave up 5 bases and J gave up 0 bases, with 13 bases separating them. The CDR3 sequence is CASRSQGISTDTQYF. The CDR3 DNA reads TGTGCCAGCAGATCTCAGGGGATTAGCACAGATACGCAGTATTTT.

This sequence joins TRBV3-1 (or the pseudogene TRBV3-2) and TRBJ1-3, with D unclear. Per germline, CDR1 LGHDT and CDR2 YNNKEL (reference sequence). This CDR3 is built from 15 residues. V was clipped by 0 bases and J by 0 bases, with 6 bases between them. The CDR3: CASSQEPSSGNTIYF. The CDR3 nucleotides read TGTGCCAGCAGCCAAGAACCGAGCTCTGGAAACACCATATATTTT.

The CDR3 protein is CASSLQQTGNTIYF. The CDR3, as DNA: TGTGCCAGCAGCCTACAGCAGACCGGAAACACCATATATTTT. This chain links TRBV7-3 with TRBJ1-3, with D unresolved. V dropped 5 bases and J dropped 4 bases, with 12 bases sitting between them. Germline V CDR1 and CDR2: SGHTA, FQGTGA. CDR3 size: 14 residues. The entire variable domain, with the rest obtained from reference TRBV7-3 and TRBJ1-3, is as follows: GAGVSQTPSNKVTEKGKYVELRCDPISGHTALYWYRQSLGQGPEFLIYFQGTGAADDSGLPNDRFFAVRPEGSVSTLKIQRTERGDSAVYLCASSLQQTGNTIYFGEGSWLTVV.

The chain couples TRBV6-5 to TRBJ1-1, with D hard to call. The CDR3 is 13 amino acids. Germline-derived CDR1 and CDR2 are MNHEY and SVGAGI. V lost 6 bases, J lost 7 bases, and 15 bases lay in between. CDR3 nucleotide sequence: TGTGCCAGCAGACCCCGTCCAGAGCGTGAAGCTTTCTTT. This encodes CASRPRPEREAFF.

Note on this clone: The junction differs from germline at one of its ends, possibly a read error. Here the CDR3 reads CASSRSGIQETQYF. In DNA form, the CDR3 reads TGTGCTAGCAGCCGTTCGGGAATCCAAGAGACCCAGTACTTC. This sequence joins TRBV7-7 and TRBJ2-5, with D tentatively TRBD2 (5 bases). In germline, CDR1 is SSHAT, CDR2 FNYEAQ (reference sequence). The CDR3 loop spans 14 amino acids.

This chain connects TRBV21-1 to TRBJ1-5; the tabulated D call, TRBD1, remains unverified against the DNA. TRBV21-1 is recorded as a pseudogene. The CDR3 is 16 residues long. CDR3 in DNA: TGTGCCAGCAGCAAAGGCAGGCAATATAGCAATCAGCCCCAGCATTTT. Translated, it gives CASSKGRQYSNQPQHF.

CDR3 DNA sequence: TGTGCCAGCCGTAAAGGGGGTATGAACACTGAAGCTTTCTTT. Protein product: CASRKGGMNTEAFF. V and J are TRBV7-2 and TRBJ1-1, with D perhaps matching TRBD1 (6 bases). Germline CDR1 is SGHTA and CDR2 is FQGNSA. The CDR3 runs to 14 residues. Deletions cut 8 bases from V and 0 bases from J, with 13 bases between.

This chain connects TRBV28 to TRBJ1-1; D gene unclear. The CDR3 runs to 13 residues. Germline V gene sequence: CDR1 MDHEN, CDR2 SYDVKM. V shed 3 bases and J shed 0 bases, with 5 bases lying between them. The CDR3 sequence: CASSFYMNTEAFF. The DNA of the CDR3 is TGTGCCAGCAGTTTTTATATGAACACTGAAGCTTTCTTT.

J is TRBJ2-5 and V is TRBV30; 14 nucleotides match TRBD2. Trimming removed 2 bases from V and 5 bases from J; junction bases left unmatched: 4. CDR3 length: 15 amino acids. Germline CDR1 reads GTSNPN; CDR2 reads SVGIG (reference sequence). The chain's CDR3 is CAWSPRTSGRETQYF. The CDR3 region has the DNA TGTGCCTGGAGTCCCCGGACTAGCGGGAGGGAGACCCAGTACTTC. The entire variable domain, with the rest obtained from reference TRBV30 and TRBJ2-5, is as follows: SQTIHQWPATLVQPVGSPLSLECTVEGTSNPNLYWYRQAAGRGLQLLFYSVGIGQISSEVPQNLSASRPQDRQFILSSKKLLLSDSGFYLCAWSPRTSGRETQYFGPGTRLLVL.

This clone was counted a few times. The CDR3 protein is CASSYAGNQPQHF. CDR3 DNA sequence: TGTGCCAGCAGTTATGCGGGCAATCAGCCCCAGCATTTT. The chain links TRBV6-5 to TRBJ1-5; D gene unclear. This CDR3 spans 13 amino acids. Trimming left V 3 bases short and J 2 bases short, with 5 bases between. Germline CDR1 and CDR2: MNHEY and SVGAGI.

The genes are TRBV7-6 and TRBJ1-2, with 7 bases fitting TRBD1. The V and J ends lost 6 bases and 7 bases, in that order; junction bases with no gene match: 14. The CDR3 is 15 residues long. CDR1 SGHVS and CDR2 FNYEAQ come from the germline V gene. The CDR3 bases are TGTGCCAGCAGACCCGCTCAGGGGGGCGGTTTTGGCTACACCTTC. Translating it yields CASRPAQGGGFGYTF.

This chain joins TRBV24-1 and TRBJ1-3; TRBD1 might be the D (5 bases). The V gene lost 8 bases and the J gene lost 1 base, with 8 bases spanning the gap. This CDR3 has 13 residues. CDR1 is KGHDR and CDR2 is SFDVKD in the germline V gene. The CDR3 spells CATMDTSGNTIYF. Written as DNA, the CDR3 is TGTGCCACCATGGACACTTCTGGAAACACCATATATTTT.

This clone was observed a single time. The chain's CDR3 is CASSRSGVPEQYV. In DNA form, the CDR3 reads TGTGCCAGCAGCCGCAGCGGGGTACCGGAGCAGTACGTC. The V and J genes are TRBV27 and TRBJ2-7; 7 bases agree with TRBD2. Germline assignment: CDR1 MNHEY and CDR2 SMNVEV (reference sequence). Trimming cost V 6 bases and J 7 bases; bases outside gene matches: 9. This CDR3 is 13 amino acids long.

This clone was observed a handful of times. The J gene is TRBJ1-2, the V gene TRBV6-5; 9 bases map to TRBD1. The germline V gene has CDR1 MNHEY and CDR2 SVGAGI. The trim removed 0 bases at V and 4 bases at J, leaving 6 bases unmatched. This CDR3 is 16 amino acids long. The CDR3 region has the DNA TGTGCCAGCAGTTACTCAACGACAGGGGGGGCCTATGGCTACACCTTC. Translated: CASSYSTTGGAYGYTF.

The chain combines TRBV7-2 with TRBJ2-7; 11 bases are shared with TRBD1. V was pared by 2 bases and J by 3 bases, with 6 bases of the junction left unmatched. The CDR3 is made up of 16 amino acids. The germline gives CDR1 SGHTA, CDR2 FQGNSA. CDR3 bases: TGTGCCAGCAGCTTACAGGGTGGGACAGGGGGCTACGAGCAGTACTTC. It encodes CASSLQGGTGGYEQYF.

The rearrangement links TRBV4-1 to TRBJ2-1; 11 bases are a match to TRBD2. V was pared by 0 bases and J by 15 bases, with 7 bases of the junction left unmatched. The CDR3 length is 14 residues. CDR1 and CDR2 from the germline V gene are MGHRA and YSYEKL. CDR3 loop: CASSQDKSSGRPFF. Here the CDR3 DNA reads TGCGCCAGCAGCCAAGATAAATCTAGCGGGAGGCCGTTCTTC.

This chain connects TRBV6-2 or TRBV6-3 to TRBJ2-1, with 9 bases lining up with TRBD2. In germline, CDR1 is MNHEY, CDR2 SVGEGT. The CDR3 sequence is 16 residues long. The V and J ends lost 0 bases and 6 bases, in that order; junction bases with no gene match: 6. CDR3 sequence: CASSYSGLAGGNEQFF. The CDR3 region has the DNA TGTGCCAGCAGTTACTCGGGACTAGCTGGGGGCAATGAGCAGTTCTTC.

The genes are TRBV6-1 and TRBJ1-1; the D is unclear. CDR1 and CDR2 (germline): MNHNS, SASEGT. The CDR3 spans 13 residues. With 3 bases removed from V and 0 bases from J, the gap between germline ends came to 5 bases. The CDR3 sequence is CASSERVNTEAFF. The CDR3 DNA reads as TGTGCCAGCAGTGAGAGGGTGAACACTGAAGCTTTCTTT.

In nucleotides, the CDR3 is TGTGCCAGCAGCTACGGGTCGCTGAACTCCTACGAGCAGTACTTC. This encodes CASSYGSLNSYEQYF. The chain carries TRBV11-3 and TRBJ2-7; no clear D gene. The V gene's germline CDR1 is SGHNT and CDR2 YENEEA. There are 15 residues in the CDR3. V dropped 4 bases and J dropped 0 bases, with 13 bases sitting between them.

The chain combines TRBV6-5 with TRBJ1-2; D gene ambiguous. The germline V gene has CDR1 MNHEY and CDR2 SVGAGI. V lost 7 bases, J lost 1 base, and 7 bases lay in between. This CDR3 region has 12 residues. CDR3 sequence reads: CASMRHNYGYTF. The CDR3 coding sequence is TGTGCCAGCATGAGGCATAACTATGGCTACACCTTC.

The chain links TRBV4-3 to TRBJ1-2, with 9 bases that match TRBD1. Germline CDR1 LGHNA, CDR2 YSLEER. V was pared by 1 base and J by 5 bases, with 2 bases of the junction left unmatched. The CDR3 covers 14 residues. CDR3 sequence reads: CASSQAGQGYGYTF. The CDR3 region has the DNA TGCGCCAGCAGCCAAGCCGGACAGGGGTATGGCTACACCTTC.

This clone was counted a single time. The rearrangement links TRBV7-9 to TRBJ1-2; no reliable D call. Trimming took 5 bases from V and 4 from J, leaving 11 bases between them. CDR3 size: 13 residues. Germline V gives CDR1 SEHNR, CDR2 FQNEAQ (reference sequence). The CDR3 sequence: CASSPDILYGYTF. The CDR3 DNA is TGTGCCAGCAGCCCCGACATCCTCTATGGCTACACCTTC.